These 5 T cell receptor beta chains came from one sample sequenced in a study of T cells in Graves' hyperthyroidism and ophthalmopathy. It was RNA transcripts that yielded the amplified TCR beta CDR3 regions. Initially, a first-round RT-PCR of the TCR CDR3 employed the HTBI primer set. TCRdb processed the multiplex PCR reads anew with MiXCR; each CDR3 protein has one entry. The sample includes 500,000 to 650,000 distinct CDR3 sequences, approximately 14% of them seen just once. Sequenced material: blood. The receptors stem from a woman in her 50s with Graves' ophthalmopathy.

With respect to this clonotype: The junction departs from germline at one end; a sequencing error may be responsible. This chain's CDR3 is CASRRLRTGTSGANALTF. CDR3 DNA: TGTGCCAGCAGGAGGCTTAGGACAGGCACCTCTGGGGCCAACGCCCTGACTTTC. The chain couples TRBV6-1 to TRBJ2-6; 7 bases are shared with TRBD1. The V gene's germline CDR1 is MNHNS and CDR2 SASEGT. There are 18 residues in the CDR3.

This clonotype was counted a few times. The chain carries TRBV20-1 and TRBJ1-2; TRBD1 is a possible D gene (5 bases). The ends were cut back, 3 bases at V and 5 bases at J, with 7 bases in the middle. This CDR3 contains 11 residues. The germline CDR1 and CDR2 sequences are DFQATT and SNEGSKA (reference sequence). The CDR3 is CSASDSYGYTF. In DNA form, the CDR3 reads TGCAGTGCTAGTGACAGTTATGGCTACACCTTC.

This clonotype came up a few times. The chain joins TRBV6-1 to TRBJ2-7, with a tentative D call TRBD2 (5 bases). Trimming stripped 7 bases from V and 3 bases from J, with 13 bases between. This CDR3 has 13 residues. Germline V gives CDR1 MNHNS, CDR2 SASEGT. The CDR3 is CASIGHGDYEQYF. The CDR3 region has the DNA TGTGCCAGCATCGGTCACGGGGACTACGAGCAGTACTTC.

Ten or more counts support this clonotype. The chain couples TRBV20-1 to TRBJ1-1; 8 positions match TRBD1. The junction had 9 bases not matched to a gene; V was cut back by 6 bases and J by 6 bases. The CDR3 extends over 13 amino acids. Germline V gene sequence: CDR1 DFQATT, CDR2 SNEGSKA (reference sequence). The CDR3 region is CSAKNRGISEAFF. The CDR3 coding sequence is TGCAGTGCGAAAAACAGGGGGATCTCTGAAGCTTTCTTT.

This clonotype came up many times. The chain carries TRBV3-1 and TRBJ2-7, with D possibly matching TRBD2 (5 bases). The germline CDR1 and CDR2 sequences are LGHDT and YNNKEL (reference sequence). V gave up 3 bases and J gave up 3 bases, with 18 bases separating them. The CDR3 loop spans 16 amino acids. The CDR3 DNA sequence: TGTGCCAGCAGCCATTCCTCAACGGGGATCAACTACGAGCAGTACTTC. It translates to CASSHSSTGINYEQYF.